The 22 T cell receptor beta chains in this list originate from one sample, sequenced in a study of blood T cell repertoires in COVID-19. Sequencing used immunoSEQ multiplex PCR; TCRdb keeps in-frame clones, though not all of them. The table lists more than 150,000 clones, about 84% of them singletons, with about 4.8% in the top ten. The sequenced sample consisted of peripheral blood. These receptors all come from a woman aged 25 to 39 with acute or convalescent COVID-19.

V gene TRBV6-5 combines with J gene TRBJ1-2; 8 nucleotides line up with TRBD1. The CDR3 runs 13 residues. Trimming cost V 6 bases and J 4 bases; bases outside gene matches: 4. Germline CDR1 is MNHEY and CDR2 is SVGAGI. Written as DNA, the CDR3 is TGTGCCAGCAGGCAGGGGGCGTCCTATGGCTACACCTTC. Its translation: CASRQGASYGYTF.

V and J are TRBV19 and TRBJ2-5; a possible D gene is TRBD1 (5 bases). Looked up from germline, CDR1 is LNHDA and CDR2 is SQIVND (reference sequence). This CDR3 region has 13 residues. V gave up 7 bases and J gave up 5 bases, with 14 bases separating them. The DNA of the CDR3 is TGTGCCAGTAACAGGCGTAGGGATGAGACCCAGTACTTC. Its translation: CASNRRRDETQYF.

As concerns this clone: Additional DNA sequences in this sample encode the identical CDR3. The chain employs TRBV6-4 and TRBJ2-1; D might be TRBD1 (6 bases). The V end was cut by 3 bases, the J end by 0 bases, with 6 bases between. The CDR3 sequence is 14 residues long. The germline CDR1 and CDR2 sequences are MRHNA and SNTAGT. The CDR3 DNA reads as TGTGCCAGCAGTGAGGACAGCTCCTACAATGAGCAGTTCTTC. Residues: CASSEDSSYNEQFF.

The chain links TRBV18 to TRBJ1-6, with D tentatively TRBD1 (5 bases). Germline-derived CDR1 and CDR2 are KGHSH and LQKENI. Trimming took 6 bases from V and 6 from J, leaving 12 bases between them. This CDR3 has 14 residues. The CDR3 loop is CASSAGGGNSPLHF. The CDR3 DNA reads as TGTGCCAGCTCTGCCGGCGGGGGTAATTCACCCCTCCACTTT. Filled out from reference TRBV18 and TRBJ1-6, the complete variable domain reads NAGVMQNPRHLVRRRGQEARLRCSPMKGHSHVYWYRQLPEEGLKFMVYLQKENIIDESGMPKERFSAEFPKEGPSILRIQQVVRGDSAAYFCASSAGGGNSPLHFGNGTRLTVT.

Many counts were recorded for this clone. The chain has TRBV7-2 and TRBJ2-5, with 14 bases identical to TRBD2. Per the germline V gene, CDR1 is SGHTA and CDR2 is FQGNSA. J was trimmed by 2 bases and V by 4 bases; bases with no gene match: 3. The CDR3 runs 16 residues. DNA for the CDR3: TGTGCCAGCAGCTCAGGACTAGCGGGGGGACAAGAGACCCAGTACTTC. This translates into CASSSGLAGGQETQYF.

The chain has TRBV5-1 and TRBJ2-1; 7 nucleotides align to TRBD2. The CDR3 covers 14 residues. V dropped 8 bases and J dropped 6; count of bases not matched to a gene: 11. In germline, CDR1 is SGHRS, CDR2 YFSETQ. This CDR3 reads CASFGLGDANEQFF. The CDR3 bases are TGCGCCAGTTTCGGACTAGGAGACGCCAATGAGCAGTTCTTC.

The V gene is TRBV5-1, the J gene TRBJ2-1, with 10 bases identical to TRBD2. Losses at the gene ends were 4 bases for V and 10 bases for J; bases not matched to a gene: 8. The CDR3 is 14 amino acids. CDR1 and CDR2 from the germline V gene are SGHRS and YFSETQ. As DNA, the CDR3 is TGCGCCAGCAGCCCGAGGGAGCGGGGGGGAGAGCAGTTCTTC. Translating it yields CASSPRERGGEQFF.

The CDR3 is CASSLGSNEQFF. CDR3 DNA: TGTGCCAGCAGTTTAGGGAGCAATGAGCAGTTCTTC. The genes are TRBV28 and TRBJ2-1; a weak D match, TRBD2 (5 bases). CDR1 is MDHEN, CDR2 SYDVKM, per germline. CDR3 length: 12 residues. Deletions cut 2 bases from V and 6 bases from J, with 5 bases between.

The chain combines TRBV5-5 with TRBJ2-3; no clear D. This CDR3 has 12 residues. V was pared by 5 bases and J by 4 bases, with 8 bases between. Germline V CDR1 and CDR2: SGHKS, YYEKEE (reference sequence). The CDR3 region has the DNA TGTGCCAGCAGTGGGCCCCCAGATACGCAGTATTTT. Residues: CASSGPPDTQYF.

The CDR3 sequence: CASSRQGWANTEAFF. The CDR3 DNA follows: TGTGCCAGCAGTAGACAGGGTTGGGCGAACACTGAAGCTTTCTTT. The chain is built from TRBV27 and TRBJ1-1; 7 positions match TRBD1. The J segment lost 1 base and the V segment lost 5 bases, leaving 7 bases of the junction unmatched. The CDR3 has 15 residues. From germline, CDR1 is MNHEY and CDR2 SMNVEV (reference sequence).

By sample share, this clone is medium-sized. J is TRBJ2-4 and V is TRBV3-1 (or the pseudogene TRBV3-2), with a weak D call TRBD2 (6 bases). The CDR3 has 14 amino acids. Looked up from germline, CDR1 is LGHDT and CDR2 is YNNKEL (reference sequence). V shed 3 bases and J shed 9 bases, with 15 bases lying between them. CDR3 nucleotide sequence: TGTGCCAGCAGCCACTATTTAATGGGAGGCATTCAGTACTTC. This translates into CASSHYLMGGIQYF.

This clone was seen a handful of times. The rearrangement uses TRBV6-1 and TRBJ1-2; TRBD1 matches 9 bases. V lost 2 bases to trimming and J lost 3 bases; unmatched junction nucleotides: 13. Germline V gene lookup returns CDR1 MNHNS and CDR2 SASEGT. This CDR3 is built from 18 residues. The chain's CDR3 is CASSEKSEGTGKDYGYTF. CDR3 bases: TGTGCCAGCAGTGAAAAATCCGAGGGGACAGGGAAAGACTATGGCTACACCTTC.

V is TRBV28 and J is TRBJ2-7; the match to TRBD2 covers 9 bases. This CDR3 region has 17 residues. Germline V lookup: CDR1 MDHEN, CDR2 SYDVKM. The V gene end was trimmed by 5 bases and the J gene end by 4 bases; junction bases not matched to a gene: 15. The CDR3 spells CASSPPGVRGGKYEQYF. The CDR3 DNA is TGTGCCAGCAGTCCCCCGGGGGTGCGGGGGGGTAAATACGAGCAGTACTTC.

The chain combines TRBV7-9 with TRBJ1-2; TRBD1 aligns across 7 bases. V lost 0 bases to trimming and J lost 8 bases; unmatched junction nucleotides: 6. Germline CDR1 SEHNR, CDR2 FQNEAQ (reference sequence). The CDR3 length is 14 residues. CDR3 nucleotides: TGTGCCAGCAGCTTAGCGGGACAGTCTCGCGGCTACACCTTC. Translated, it gives CASSLAGQSRGYTF.

This clone showed up just a few times. The chain is built from TRBV6-6 and TRBJ1-6; tentatively, D is TRBD1 (6 bases). The CDR3 consists of 17 residues. V lost 5 bases and J 0 bases, leaving 14 bases between the germline ends. Germline V CDR1 and CDR2: MNHNY, SVGAGI (reference sequence). CDR3 sequence: CASSLTARGSYNSPLHF. The CDR3 DNA reads TGTGCCAGCAGTCTCACAGCCAGGGGCTCCTATAATTCACCCCTCCACTTT.

V and J are TRBV7-9 and TRBJ2-1; 9 positions agree with TRBD2. The CDR3 extends over 19 amino acids. Germline V CDR1 and CDR2: SEHNR, FQNEAQ (reference sequence). The trim removed 5 bases at V and 6 bases at J, leaving 20 bases unmatched. This CDR3 reads CASSPLPREGFDFVNEQFF. The DNA of the CDR3 is TGTGCCAGCAGCCCTCTGCCGCGGGAGGGTTTTGACTTCGTCAATGAGCAGTTCTTC.

This CDR3 is CASSESGHNNQPQHF. The DNA of the CDR3 is TGTGCCAGCAGTGAATCAGGACATAACAATCAGCCCCAGCATTTT. The chain joins TRBV6-1 to TRBJ1-5, with TRBD1 as a possible D gene (5 bases). CDR1 and CDR2 from the germline V gene are MNHNS and SASEGT. The V end was cut by 2 bases, the J end by 3 bases, with 11 bases between. The CDR3 length is 15 residues.

This chain uses TRBV9 with TRBJ2-1, with 7 positions matching TRBD2. Unmatched junction bases numbered 2, after V lost 3 bases and J lost 2 bases. Germline assignment: CDR1 SGDLS and CDR2 YYNGEE. The CDR3 has 14 amino acids. CDR3 nucleotide sequence: TGTGCCAGCAGCGAGGGACTAACCTACAATGAGCAGTTCTTC. This translates into CASSEGLTYNEQFF.

This clone was recorded once. This chain uses TRBV11-3 with TRBJ2-5; 14 nucleotides align to TRBD2. The length of the CDR3 is 17 residues. After removal of 5 bases from V and 5 bases from J, the junction contained 10 bases not matched to a gene. Per the germline V gene, CDR1 is SGHNT and CDR2 is YENEEA. CDR3 amino acids: CASSPGLAGDIRETQYF. The CDR3 region has the DNA TGTGCCAGCAGCCCGGGACTAGCGGGGGATATCCGGGAGACCCAGTACTTC.

The rearrangement links TRBV7-3 to TRBJ1-2, with 9 bases fitting TRBD1. The V and J ends lost 5 bases and 6 bases, in that order; junction bases with no gene match: 7. This CDR3 is built from 14 residues. Germline V gene lookup returns CDR1 SGHTA and CDR2 FQGTGA. The CDR3 DNA reads as TGTGCCAGCAGCGTCATACAGGGGGCGCATGGCTACACCTTC. As protein: CASSVIQGAHGYTF. Full variable domain (outside the CDR3, taken from reference TRBV7-3 and TRBJ1-2): GAGVSQTPSNKVTEKGKYVELRCDPISGHTALYWYRQSLGQGPEFLIYFQGTGAADDSGLPNDRFFAVRPEGSVSTLKIQRTERGDSAVYLCASSVIQGAHGYTFGSGTRLTVV.

The chain uses TRBV6-6 and TRBJ1-1; 9 bases map to TRBD1. This CDR3 has 17 residues. CDR1 and CDR2 (germline): MNHNY, SVGAGI (reference sequence). Trimming removed 5 bases from V and 5 bases from J; junction bases left unmatched: 15. In nucleotides, the CDR3 is TGTGCCAGCAGTCGAACGCTTAACAGGGGGCGACGGACTGAAGCTTTCTTT. This translates into CASSRTLNRGRRTEAFF.

This clone was seen just once. The chain's CDR3 is CASTLAAGEQETQYF. CDR3 DNA sequence: TGTGCCAGCACTCTTGCGGCGGGGGAACAAGAGACCCAGTACTTC. V gene TRBV27 combines with J gene TRBJ2-5; TRBD2 aligns across 7 bases. The CDR3 sequence is 15 residues long. Germline lookup yields CDR1 MNHEY and CDR2 SMNVEV (reference sequence). J gave up 2 bases and V 7 bases, and 10 bases lay outside the gene matches.